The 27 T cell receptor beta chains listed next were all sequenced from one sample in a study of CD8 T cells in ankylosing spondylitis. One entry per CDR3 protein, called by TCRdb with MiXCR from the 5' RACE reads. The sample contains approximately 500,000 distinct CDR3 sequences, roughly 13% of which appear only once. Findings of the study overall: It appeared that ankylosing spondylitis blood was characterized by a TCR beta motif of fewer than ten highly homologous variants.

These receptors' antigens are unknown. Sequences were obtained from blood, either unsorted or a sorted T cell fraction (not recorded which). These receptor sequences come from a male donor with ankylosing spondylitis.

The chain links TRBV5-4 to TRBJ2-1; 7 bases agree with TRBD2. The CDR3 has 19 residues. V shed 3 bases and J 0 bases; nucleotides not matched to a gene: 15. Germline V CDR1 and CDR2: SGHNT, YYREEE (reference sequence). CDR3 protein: CASSSSSGETSSSYNEQFF. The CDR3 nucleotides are TGTGCCAGCAGCTCTTCTAGCGGTGAAACCTCTAGCTCCTACAATGAGCAGTTCTTC.

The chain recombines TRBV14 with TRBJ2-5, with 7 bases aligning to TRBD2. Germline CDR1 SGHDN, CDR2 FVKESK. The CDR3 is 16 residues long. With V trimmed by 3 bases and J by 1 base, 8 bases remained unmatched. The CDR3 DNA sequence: TGTGCCAGCAGCCAGGAATCCGGGACTACCCAAGAGACCCAGTACTTC. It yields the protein CASSQESGTTQETQYF.

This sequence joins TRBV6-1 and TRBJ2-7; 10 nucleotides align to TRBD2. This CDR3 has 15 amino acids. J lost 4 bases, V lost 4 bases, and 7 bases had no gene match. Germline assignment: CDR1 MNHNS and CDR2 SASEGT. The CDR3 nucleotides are TGTGCCAGCAGTGGGGCTAGCGGGAGTACATACGAGCAGTACTTC. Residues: CASSGASGSTYEQYF.

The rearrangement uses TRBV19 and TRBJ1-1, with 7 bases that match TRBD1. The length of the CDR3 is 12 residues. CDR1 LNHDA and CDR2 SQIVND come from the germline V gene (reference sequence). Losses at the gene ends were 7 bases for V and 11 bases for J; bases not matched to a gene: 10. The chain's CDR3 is CASKVTGFDAFF. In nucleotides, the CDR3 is TGTGCCAGTAAGGTGACAGGGTTCGATGCTTTCTTT.

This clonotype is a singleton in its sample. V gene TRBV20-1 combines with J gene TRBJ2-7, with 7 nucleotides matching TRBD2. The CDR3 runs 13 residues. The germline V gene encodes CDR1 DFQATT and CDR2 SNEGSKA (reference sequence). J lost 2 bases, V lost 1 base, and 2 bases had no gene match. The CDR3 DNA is TGCAGTGCTAGAGGGGGGGGTGCCTACGAGCAGTACTTC. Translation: CSARGGGAYEQYF.

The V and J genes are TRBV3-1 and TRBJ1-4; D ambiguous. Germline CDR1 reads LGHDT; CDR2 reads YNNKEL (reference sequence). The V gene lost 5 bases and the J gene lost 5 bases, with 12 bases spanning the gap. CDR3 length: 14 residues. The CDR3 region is CASSFRTLNEKLFF. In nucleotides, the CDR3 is TGTGCCAGCAGCTTCCGGACTCTAAATGAAAAACTGTTTTTT. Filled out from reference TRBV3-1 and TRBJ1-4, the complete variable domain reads DTAVSQTPKYLVTQMGNDKSIKCEQNLGHDTMYWYKQDSKKFLKIMFSYNNKELIINETVPNRFSPKSPDKAHLNLHINSLELGDSAVYFCASSFRTLNEKLFFGSGTQLSVL.

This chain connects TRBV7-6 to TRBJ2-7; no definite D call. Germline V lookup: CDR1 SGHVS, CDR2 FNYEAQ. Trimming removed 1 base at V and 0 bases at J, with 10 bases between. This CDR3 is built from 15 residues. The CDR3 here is CASSLVSDNSYEQYF. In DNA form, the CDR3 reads TGTGCCAGCAGCTTAGTCTCCGACAACTCCTACGAGCAGTACTTC.

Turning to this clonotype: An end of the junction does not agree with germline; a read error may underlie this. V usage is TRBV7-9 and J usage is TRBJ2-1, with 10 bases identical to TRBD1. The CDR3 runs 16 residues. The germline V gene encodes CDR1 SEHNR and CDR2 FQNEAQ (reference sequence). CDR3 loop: CARSSRDRGFHNEQFF. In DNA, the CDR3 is TGTGCCAGAAGCTCAAGGGACAGGGGATTCCACAATGAGCAGTTCTTC.

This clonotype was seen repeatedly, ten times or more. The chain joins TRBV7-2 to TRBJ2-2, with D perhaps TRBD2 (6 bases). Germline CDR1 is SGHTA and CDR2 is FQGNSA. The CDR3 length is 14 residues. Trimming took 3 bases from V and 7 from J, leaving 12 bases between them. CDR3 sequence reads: CASSLTRFNGELFF. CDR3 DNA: TGTGCCAGCAGCTTGACTAGGTTCAACGGGGAGCTGTTTTTT.

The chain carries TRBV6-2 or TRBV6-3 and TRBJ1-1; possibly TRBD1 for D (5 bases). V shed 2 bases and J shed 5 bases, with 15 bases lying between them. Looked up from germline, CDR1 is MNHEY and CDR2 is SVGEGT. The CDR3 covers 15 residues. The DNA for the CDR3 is TGTGCCAGCAGTTACCGTTATCGGGGCGGGACTGAAGCTTTCTTT. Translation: CASSYRYRGGTEAFF.

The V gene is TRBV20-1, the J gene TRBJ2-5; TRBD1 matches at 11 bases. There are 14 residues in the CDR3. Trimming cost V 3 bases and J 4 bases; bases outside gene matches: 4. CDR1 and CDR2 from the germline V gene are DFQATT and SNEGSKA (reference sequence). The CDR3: CSARSDRGRETQYF. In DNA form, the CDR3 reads TGCAGTGCTAGGTCGGACAGGGGGCGAGAGACCCAGTACTTC.

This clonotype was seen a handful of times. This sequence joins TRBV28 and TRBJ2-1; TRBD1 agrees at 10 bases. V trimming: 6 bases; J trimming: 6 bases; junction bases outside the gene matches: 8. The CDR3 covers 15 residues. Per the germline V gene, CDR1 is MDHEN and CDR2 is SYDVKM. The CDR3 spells CASSAWTGGVNEQFF. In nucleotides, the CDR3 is TGTGCCAGCAGCGCTTGGACAGGGGGGGTCAATGAGCAGTTCTTC.

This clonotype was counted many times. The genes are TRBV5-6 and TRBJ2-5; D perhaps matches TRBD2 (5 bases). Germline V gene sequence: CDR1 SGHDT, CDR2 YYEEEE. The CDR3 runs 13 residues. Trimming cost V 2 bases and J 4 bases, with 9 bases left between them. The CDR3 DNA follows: TGTGCCAGCAGCTTTCTTGGAGGAGAGACCCAGTACTTC. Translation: CASSFLGGETQYF.

The CDR3 nucleotides are TGTGCCAGTAGTATCTCCGGGGGCAATCAGCCCCAGCATTTT. It translates to CASSISGGNQPQHF. V and J are TRBV19 and TRBJ1-5; D unclear. CDR3 length: 14 residues. The V gene's germline CDR1 is LNHDA and CDR2 SQIVND (reference sequence). V was clipped by 3 bases and J by 2 bases, with 8 bases between them. Variable domain in full (rest from reference TRBV19 and TRBJ1-5): DGGITQSPKYLFRKEGQNVTLSCEQNLNHDAMYWYRQDPGQGLRLIYYSQIVNDFQKGDIAEGYSVSREKKESFPLTVTSAQKNPTAFYLCASSISGGNQPQHFGDGTRLSIL.

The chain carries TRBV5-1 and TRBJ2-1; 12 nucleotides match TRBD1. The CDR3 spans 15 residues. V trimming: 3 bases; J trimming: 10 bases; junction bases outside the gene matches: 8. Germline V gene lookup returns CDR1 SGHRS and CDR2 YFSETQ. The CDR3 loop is CASSWGTGGFQEQFF. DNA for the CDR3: TGCGCCAGCAGCTGGGGGACAGGGGGCTTCCAGGAGCAGTTCTTC.

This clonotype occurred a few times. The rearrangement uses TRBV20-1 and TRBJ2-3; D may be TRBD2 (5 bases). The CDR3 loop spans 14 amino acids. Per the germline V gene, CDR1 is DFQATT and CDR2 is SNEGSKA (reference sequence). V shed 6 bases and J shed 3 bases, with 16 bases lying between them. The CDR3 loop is CSASPEGVTDTQYF. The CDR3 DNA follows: TGCAGTGCCAGTCCTGAGGGAGTAACAGATACGCAGTATTTT.

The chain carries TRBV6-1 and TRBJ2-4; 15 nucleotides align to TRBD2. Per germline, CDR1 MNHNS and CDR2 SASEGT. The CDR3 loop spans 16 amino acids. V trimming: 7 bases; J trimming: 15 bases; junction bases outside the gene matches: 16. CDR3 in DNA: TGTGCCAGCAACCCCAGGACCCCGGGACTAGCGGGAGGCGCGTACTTC. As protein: CASNPRTPGLAGGAYF.

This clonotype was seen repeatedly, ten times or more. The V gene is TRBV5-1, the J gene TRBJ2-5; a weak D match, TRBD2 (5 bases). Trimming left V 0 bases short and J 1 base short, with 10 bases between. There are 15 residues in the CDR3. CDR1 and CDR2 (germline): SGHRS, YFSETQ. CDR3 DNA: TGCGCCAGCAGCTTGGCCCCGGACTCCCAAGAGACCCAGTACTTC. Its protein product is CASSLAPDSQETQYF. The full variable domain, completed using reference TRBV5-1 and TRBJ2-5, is KAGVTQTPRYLIKTRGQQVTLSCSPISGHRSVSWYQQTPGQGLQFLFEYFSETQRNKGNFPGRFSGRQFSNSRSEMNVSTLELGDSALYLCASSLAPDSQETQYFGPGTRLLVL.

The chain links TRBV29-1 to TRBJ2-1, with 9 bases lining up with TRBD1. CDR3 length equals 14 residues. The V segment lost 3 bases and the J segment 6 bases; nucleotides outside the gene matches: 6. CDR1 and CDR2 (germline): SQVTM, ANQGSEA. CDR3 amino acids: CSVERQGDRNEQFF. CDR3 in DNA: TGCAGCGTTGAGCGACAGGGGGATCGCAATGAGCAGTTCTTC.

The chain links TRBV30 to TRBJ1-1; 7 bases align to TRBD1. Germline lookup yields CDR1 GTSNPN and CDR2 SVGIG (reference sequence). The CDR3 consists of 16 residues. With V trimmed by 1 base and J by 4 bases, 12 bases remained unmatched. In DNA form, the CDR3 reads TGTGCCTGGAGTGCTAAACAGGGGACTTGGGGCACTGAAGCTTTCTTT. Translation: CAWSAKQGTWGTEAFF.

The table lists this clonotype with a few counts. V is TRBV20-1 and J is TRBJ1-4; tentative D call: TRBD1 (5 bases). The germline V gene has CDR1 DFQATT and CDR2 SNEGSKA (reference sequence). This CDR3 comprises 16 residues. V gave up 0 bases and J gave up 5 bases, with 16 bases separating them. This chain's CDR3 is CSARDSQGPGNEKLFF. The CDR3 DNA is TGCAGTGCTAGAGATAGCCAGGGCCCAGGGAATGAAAAACTGTTTTTT.

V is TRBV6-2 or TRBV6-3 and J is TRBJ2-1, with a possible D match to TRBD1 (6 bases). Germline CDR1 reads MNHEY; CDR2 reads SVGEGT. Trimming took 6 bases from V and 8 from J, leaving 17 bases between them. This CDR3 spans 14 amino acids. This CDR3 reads CASSPGDAWDEQFF. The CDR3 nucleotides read TGTGCCAGCAGCCCAGGGGACGCCTGGGATGAGCAGTTCTTC.

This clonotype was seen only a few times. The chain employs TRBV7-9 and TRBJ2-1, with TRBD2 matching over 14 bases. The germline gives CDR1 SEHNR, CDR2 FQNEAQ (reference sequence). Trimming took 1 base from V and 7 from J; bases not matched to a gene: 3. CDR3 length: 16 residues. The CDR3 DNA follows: TGTGCCAGCAGCTTAGGGACTAGCGGGAGGCCTAATGAGCAGTTCTTC. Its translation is CASSLGTSGRPNEQFF.

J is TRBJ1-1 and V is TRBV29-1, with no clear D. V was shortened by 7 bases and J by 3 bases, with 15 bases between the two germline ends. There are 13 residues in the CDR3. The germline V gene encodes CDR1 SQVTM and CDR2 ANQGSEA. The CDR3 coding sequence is TGCAGCGCGAAAGGTTTTATAGACACTGAAGCTTTCTTT. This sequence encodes CSAKGFIDTEAFF.

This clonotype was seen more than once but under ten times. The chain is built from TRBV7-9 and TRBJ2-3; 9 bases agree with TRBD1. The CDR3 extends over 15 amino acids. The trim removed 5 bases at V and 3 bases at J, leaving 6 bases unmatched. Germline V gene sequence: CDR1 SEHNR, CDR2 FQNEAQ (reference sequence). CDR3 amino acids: CASSPGDRETDTQYF. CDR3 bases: TGTGCCAGCAGCCCGGGGGACAGGGAAACAGATACGCAGTATTTT.

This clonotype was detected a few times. This CDR3 is CASSQLSTAGSDTQYF. DNA for the CDR3: TGTGCCAGCAGCCAACTTAGCACGGCGGGGTCAGATACGCAGTATTTT. The chain recombines TRBV4-2 with TRBJ2-3; tentative D call: TRBD2 (6 bases). The V gene lost 2 bases and the J gene lost 4 bases, with 16 bases spanning the gap. The length of the CDR3 is 16 residues. The germline CDR1 and CDR2 sequences are LGHNA and YNFKEQ.

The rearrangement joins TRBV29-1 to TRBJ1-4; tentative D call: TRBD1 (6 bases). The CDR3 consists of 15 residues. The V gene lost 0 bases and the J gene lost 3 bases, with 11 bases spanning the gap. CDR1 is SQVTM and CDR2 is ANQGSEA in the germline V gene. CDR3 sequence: CSVEDSGGPNEKLFF. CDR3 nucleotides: TGCAGCGTTGAAGATAGCGGGGGGCCTAATGAAAAACTGTTTTTT.